The 2 T cell receptor beta chains listed next were all sequenced from one sample in a study of T cells in Graves' hyperthyroidism and ophthalmopathy. Researchers amplified the TCR beta CDR3 regions from RNA transcripts. Initially, a first-round RT-PCR of the TCR CDR3 employed the HTBI primer set. TCRdb re-analysed the multiplex PCR reads in MiXCR, keeping a single row per CDR3 protein. Among roughly 700,000 distinct CDR3 sequences listed, 14% were seen once. The sample comprised blood. Every receptor here comes from a woman younger than 35 with Graves' hyperthyroidism.

In this sample, this clonotype turned up a few times. The rearrangement uses TRBV6-4 and TRBJ2-2; TRBD1 aligns across 12 bases. The trim removed 3 bases at V and 6 bases at J, leaving 2 bases unmatched. CDR3 size: 15 residues. The germline CDR1 and CDR2 sequences are MRHNA and SNTAGT. The CDR3 sequence: CASSEGTGGSGELFF. In nucleotides, the CDR3 is TGTGCCAGCAGTGAGGGGACAGGGGGCTCCGGGGAGCTGTTTTTT.

The V gene is TRBV9, the J gene TRBJ2-1; D is perhaps TRBD2 (6 bases). Germline lookup yields CDR1 SGDLS and CDR2 YYNGEE. Trimming shortened V by 3 bases and J by 3 bases, and 10 bases separated the two germline ends. The CDR3 contains 14 residues. CDR3 DNA: TGTGCCAGCAGCGCCACGGAGGGCTACAATGAGCAGTTCTTC. Its translation is CASSATEGYNEQFF.